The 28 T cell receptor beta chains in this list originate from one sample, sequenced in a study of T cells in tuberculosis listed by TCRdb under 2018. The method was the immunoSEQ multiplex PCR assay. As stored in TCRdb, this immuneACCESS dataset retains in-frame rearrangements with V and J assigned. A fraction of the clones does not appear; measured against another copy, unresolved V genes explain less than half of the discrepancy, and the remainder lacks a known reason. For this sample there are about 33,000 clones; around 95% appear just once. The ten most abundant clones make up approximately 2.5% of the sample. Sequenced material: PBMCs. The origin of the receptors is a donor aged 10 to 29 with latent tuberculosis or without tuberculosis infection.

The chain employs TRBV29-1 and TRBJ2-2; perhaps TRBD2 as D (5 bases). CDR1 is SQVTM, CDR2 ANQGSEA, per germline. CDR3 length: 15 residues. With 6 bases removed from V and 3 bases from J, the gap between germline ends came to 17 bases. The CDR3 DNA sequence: TGCAGCGTCCCAACGCGTGGGAGCGACACCGGGGAGCTGTTTTTT. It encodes CSVPTRGSDTGELFF.

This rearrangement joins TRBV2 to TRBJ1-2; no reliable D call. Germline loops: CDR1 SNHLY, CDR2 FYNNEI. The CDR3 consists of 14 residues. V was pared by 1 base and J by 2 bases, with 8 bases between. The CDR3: CASSEERANYGYTF. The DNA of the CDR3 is TGTGCCAGCAGTGAAGAAAGAGCGAACTATGGCTACACCTTC.

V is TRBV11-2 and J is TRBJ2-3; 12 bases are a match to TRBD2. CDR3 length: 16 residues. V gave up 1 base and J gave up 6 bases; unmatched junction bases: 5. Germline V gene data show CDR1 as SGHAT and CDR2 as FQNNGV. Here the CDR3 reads CASSLVTSGRRDTQYF. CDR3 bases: TGTGCCAGCAGCTTAGTGACTAGCGGGAGACGTGATACGCAGTATTTT. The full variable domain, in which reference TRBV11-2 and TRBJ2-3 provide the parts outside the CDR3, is EAGVAQSPRYKIIEKRQSVAFWCNPISGHATLYWYQQILGQGPKLLIQFQNNGVVDDSQLPKDRFSAERLKGVDSTLKIQPAKLEDSAVYLCASSLVTSGRRDTQYFGPGTRLTVL.

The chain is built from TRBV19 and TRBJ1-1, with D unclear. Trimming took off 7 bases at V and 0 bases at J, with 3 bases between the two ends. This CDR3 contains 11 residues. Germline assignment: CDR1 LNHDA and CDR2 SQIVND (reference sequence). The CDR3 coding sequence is TGTGCCAGTACTTTGAACACTGAAGCTTTCTTT. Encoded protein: CASTLNTEAFF.

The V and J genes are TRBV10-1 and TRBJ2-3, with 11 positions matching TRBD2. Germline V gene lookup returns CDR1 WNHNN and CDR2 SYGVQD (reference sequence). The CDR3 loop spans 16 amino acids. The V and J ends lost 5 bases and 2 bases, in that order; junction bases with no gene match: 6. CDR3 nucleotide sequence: TGCGCCAGCAGTCCTAGCGGGGGGATCTTCACAGATACGCAGTATTTT. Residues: CASSPSGGIFTDTQYF.

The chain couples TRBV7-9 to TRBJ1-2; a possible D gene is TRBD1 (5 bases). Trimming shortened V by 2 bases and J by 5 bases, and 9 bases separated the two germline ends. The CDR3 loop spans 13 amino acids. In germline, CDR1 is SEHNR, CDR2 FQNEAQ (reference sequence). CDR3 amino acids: CASSLPGSYGYTF. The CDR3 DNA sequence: TGTGCCAGCAGCTTACCAGGGTCGTATGGCTACACCTTC.

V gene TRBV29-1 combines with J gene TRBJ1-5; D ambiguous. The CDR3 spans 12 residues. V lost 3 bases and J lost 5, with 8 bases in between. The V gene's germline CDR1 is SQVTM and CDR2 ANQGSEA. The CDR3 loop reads CSVERRYQPQHF. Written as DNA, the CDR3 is TGCAGCGTTGAGAGGAGGTATCAGCCCCAGCATTTT.

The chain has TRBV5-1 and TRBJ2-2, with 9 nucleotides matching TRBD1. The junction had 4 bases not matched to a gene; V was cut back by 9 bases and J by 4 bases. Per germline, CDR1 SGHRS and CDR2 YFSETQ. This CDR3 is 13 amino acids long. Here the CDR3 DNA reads TGCGCCACCGGGACAGGGACCACCGGGGAGCTGTTTTTT. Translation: CATGTGTTGELFF.

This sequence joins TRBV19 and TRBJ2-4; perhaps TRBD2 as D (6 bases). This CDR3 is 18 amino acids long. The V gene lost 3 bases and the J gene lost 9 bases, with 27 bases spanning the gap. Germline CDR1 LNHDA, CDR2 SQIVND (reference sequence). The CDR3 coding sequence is TGTGCCAGTAGTATCTGGGGGGTGGGTGCCCGAGTTTCTGTCATTCAGTACTTC. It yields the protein CASSIWGVGARVSVIQYF.

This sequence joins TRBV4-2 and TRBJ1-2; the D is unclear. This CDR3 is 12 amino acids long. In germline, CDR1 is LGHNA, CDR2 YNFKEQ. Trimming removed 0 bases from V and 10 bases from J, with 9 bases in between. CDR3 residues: CASSQDMYSYTF. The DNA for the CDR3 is TGTGCCAGCAGCCAAGATATGTATTCCTACACCTTC.

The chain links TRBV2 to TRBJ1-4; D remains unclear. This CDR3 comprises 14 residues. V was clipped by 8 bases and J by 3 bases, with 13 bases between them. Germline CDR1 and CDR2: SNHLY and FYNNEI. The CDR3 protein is CASVRGYANEKLFF. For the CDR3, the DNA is TGTGCCAGCGTCCGCGGGTATGCTAATGAAAAACTGTTTTTT.

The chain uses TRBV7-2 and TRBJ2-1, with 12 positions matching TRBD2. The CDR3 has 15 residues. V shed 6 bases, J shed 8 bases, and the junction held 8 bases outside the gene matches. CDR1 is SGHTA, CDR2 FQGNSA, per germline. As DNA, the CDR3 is TGTGCCAGCAGTTTTACTAGCGGGGGGAGAGATGAGCAGTTCTTC. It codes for CASSFTSGGRDEQFF.

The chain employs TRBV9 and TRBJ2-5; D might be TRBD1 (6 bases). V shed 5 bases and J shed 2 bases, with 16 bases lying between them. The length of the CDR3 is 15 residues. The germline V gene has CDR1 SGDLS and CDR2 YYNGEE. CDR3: CASSALGGQQETQYF. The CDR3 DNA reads TGTGCCAGCAGTGCCTTAGGGGGACAACAAGAGACCCAGTACTTC.

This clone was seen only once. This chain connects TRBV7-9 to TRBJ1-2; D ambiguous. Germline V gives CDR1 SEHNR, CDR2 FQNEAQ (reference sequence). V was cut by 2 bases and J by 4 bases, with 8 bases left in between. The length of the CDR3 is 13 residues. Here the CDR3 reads CASSLTQFYGYTF. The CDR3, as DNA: TGTGCCAGCAGCTTAACACAGTTCTATGGCTACACCTTC.

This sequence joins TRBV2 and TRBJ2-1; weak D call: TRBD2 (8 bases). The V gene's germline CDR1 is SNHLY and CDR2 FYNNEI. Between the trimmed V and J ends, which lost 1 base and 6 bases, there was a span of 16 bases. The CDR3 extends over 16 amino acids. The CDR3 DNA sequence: TGTGCCAGCAGTGAAGGCCCAGGGGGACTAGTCAATGAGCAGTTCTTC. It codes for CASSEGPGGLVNEQFF. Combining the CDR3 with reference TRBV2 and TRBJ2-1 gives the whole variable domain EPEVTQTPSHQVTQMGQEVILRCVPISNHLYFYWYRQILGQKVEFLVSFYNNEISEKSEIFDDQFSVERPDGSNFTLKIRSTKLEDSAMYFCASSEGPGGLVNEQFFGPGTRLTVL.

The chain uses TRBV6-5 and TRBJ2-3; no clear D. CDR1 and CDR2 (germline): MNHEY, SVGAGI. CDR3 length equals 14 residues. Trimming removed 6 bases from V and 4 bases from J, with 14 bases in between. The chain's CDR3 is CASSLALSADTQYF. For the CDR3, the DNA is TGTGCCAGCAGCTTAGCCCTGTCCGCAGATACGCAGTATTTT.

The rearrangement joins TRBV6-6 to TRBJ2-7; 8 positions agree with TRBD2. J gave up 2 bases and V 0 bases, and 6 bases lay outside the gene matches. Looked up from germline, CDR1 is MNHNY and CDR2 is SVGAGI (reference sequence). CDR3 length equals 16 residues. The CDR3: CASSYSASGPAYEQYF. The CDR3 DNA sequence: TGTGCCAGCAGTTACTCCGCTAGCGGGCCCGCCTACGAGCAGTACTTC.

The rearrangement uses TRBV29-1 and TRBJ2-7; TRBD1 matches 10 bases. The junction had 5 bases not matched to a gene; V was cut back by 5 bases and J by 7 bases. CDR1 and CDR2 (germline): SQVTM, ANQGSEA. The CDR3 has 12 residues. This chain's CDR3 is CSVRQGAGEQYF. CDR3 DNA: TGCAGCGTTAGACAGGGGGCGGGGGAGCAGTACTTC.

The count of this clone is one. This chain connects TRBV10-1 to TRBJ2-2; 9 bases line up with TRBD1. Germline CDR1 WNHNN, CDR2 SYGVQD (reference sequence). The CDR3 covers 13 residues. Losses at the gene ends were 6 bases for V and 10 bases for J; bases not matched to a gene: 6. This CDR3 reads CASRVQGATELFF. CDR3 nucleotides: TGCGCCAGCAGGGTACAGGGGGCGACGGAGCTGTTTTTT.

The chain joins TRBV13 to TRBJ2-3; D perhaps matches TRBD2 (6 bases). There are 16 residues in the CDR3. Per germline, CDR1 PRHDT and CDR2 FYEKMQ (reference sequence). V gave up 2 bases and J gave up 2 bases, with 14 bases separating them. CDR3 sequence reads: CASSLSDTRDTDTQYF. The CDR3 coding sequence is TGTGCCAGCAGCTTAAGCGACACGCGGGACACAGATACGCAGTATTTT.

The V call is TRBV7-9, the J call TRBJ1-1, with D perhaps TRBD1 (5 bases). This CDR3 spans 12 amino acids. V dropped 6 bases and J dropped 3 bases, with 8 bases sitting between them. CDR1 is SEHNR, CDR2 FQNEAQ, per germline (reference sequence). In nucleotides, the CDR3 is TGTGCCAGCAGGGGAGGGGACACTGAAGCTTTCTTT. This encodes CASRGGDTEAFF.

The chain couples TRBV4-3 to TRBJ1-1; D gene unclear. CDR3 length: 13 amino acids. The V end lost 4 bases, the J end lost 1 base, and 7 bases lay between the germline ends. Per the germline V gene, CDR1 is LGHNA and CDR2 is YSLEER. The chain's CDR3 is CASSPPGNTEAFF. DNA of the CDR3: TGCGCCAGCAGCCCTCCCGGGAACACTGAAGCTTTCTTT.

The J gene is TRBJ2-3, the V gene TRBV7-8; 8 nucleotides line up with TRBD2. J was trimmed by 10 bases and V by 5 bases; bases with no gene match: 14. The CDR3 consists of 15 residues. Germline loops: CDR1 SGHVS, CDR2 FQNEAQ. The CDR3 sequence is CASSRLDSGVKAQYF. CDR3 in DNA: TGTGCCAGCAGCCGACTAGATAGCGGGGTTAAAGCGCAGTATTTT. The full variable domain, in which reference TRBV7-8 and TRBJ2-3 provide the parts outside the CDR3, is GAGVSQSPRYKVAKRGQDVALRCDPISGHVSLFWYQQALGQGPEFLTYFQNEAQLDKSGLPSDRFFAERPEGSVSTLKIQRTQQEDSAVYLCASSRLDSGVKAQYFGPGTRLTVL.

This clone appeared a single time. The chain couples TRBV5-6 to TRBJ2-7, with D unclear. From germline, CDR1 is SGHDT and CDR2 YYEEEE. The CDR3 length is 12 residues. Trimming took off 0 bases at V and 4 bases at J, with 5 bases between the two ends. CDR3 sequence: CASSLARYEQYF. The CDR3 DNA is TGTGCCAGCAGCTTGGCCAGGTACGAGCAGTACTTC.

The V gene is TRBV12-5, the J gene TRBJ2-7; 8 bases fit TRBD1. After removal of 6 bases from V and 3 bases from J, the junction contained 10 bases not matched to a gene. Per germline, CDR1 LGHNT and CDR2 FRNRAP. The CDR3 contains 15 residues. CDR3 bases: TGTGCTAGTGGCCAACCGGGACAGGCCCACTACGAGCAGTACTTC. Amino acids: CASGQPGQAHYEQYF.

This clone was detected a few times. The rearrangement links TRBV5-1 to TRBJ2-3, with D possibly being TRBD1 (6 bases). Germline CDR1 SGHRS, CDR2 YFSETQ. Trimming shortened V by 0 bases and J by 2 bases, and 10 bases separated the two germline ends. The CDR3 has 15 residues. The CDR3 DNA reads TGCGCCAGCAGCTTGGGGACAGCCTACACAGATACGCAGTATTTT. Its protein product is CASSLGTAYTDTQYF.

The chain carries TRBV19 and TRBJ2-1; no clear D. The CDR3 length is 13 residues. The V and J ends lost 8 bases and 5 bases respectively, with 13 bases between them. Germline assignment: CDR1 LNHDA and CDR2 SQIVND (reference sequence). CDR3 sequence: CASAYSPDNEQFF. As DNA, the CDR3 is TGTGCCAGTGCCTACAGTCCTGACAATGAGCAGTTCTTC.

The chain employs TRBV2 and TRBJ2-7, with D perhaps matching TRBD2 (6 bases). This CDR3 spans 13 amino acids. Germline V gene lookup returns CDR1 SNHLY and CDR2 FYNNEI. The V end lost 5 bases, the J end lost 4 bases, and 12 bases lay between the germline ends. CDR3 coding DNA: TGTGCCAGCAGTTCGGGACTCTGGTACGAGCAGTACTTC. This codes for CASSSGLWYEQYF.